A selection of T cell receptor beta chains follows, all from one sample in a study of blood T cells in healthy people across ages. TCRdb itself ran the 5' RACE reads through MiXCR, one entry per CDR3 protein. The table has hundreds of thousands of distinct CDR3 sequences, under 80% seen once. The sample taken for sequencing was blood. All receptors derive from a man aged 25 to 45 in good health. CDR3s include the opening cysteine and the closing phenylalanine or tryptophan. Each record gives: D gene, clone size, V gene, J gene, CDR3 protein, CDR3 DNA. The D gene is left open where the match is weak. For some rows the clone size is stated as once, few or many, or as a class when expanded; others skip it.

NA	NA	TRBV6-2/TRBV6-3	TRBJ2-5	CASRLMMGGDREASETQYF	TGTGCCAGCCGACTGATGATGGGGGGAGACAGGGAGGCCTCAGAGACCCAGTACTTC
TRBD1	few	TRBV29-1	TRBJ2-7	CSVEDWDRGFYEQYF	TGCAGCGTTGAAGACTGGGACAGGGGTTTTTACGAGCAGTACTTC
NA	NA	TRBV6-2/TRBV6-3	TRBJ1-1	CATAEYTEAFF	TGTGCCACCGCGGAGTACACTGAAGCTTTCTTT
NA	NA	TRBV28	TRBJ1-2	CASSWVGYTF	TGTGCCAGCAGTTGGGTGGGTTACACCTTC
NA	NA	TRBV11-2	TRBJ2-3	CASSLDRFADTQYF	TGTGCCAGCAGCTTAGACCGTTTTGCCGATACGCAGTATTTT
TRBD2	NA	TRBV7-2	TRBJ2-1	CASSSRVLAGRYNEQFF	TGTGCCAGCAGCTCCAGGGTCTTAGCGGGGCGCTACAATGAGCAGTTCTTC
NA	few	TRBV29-1	TRBJ2-1	CSVLGSWDEQFF	TGCAGCGTCCTAGGGAGTTGGGATGAGCAGTTCTTC
NA	NA	TRBV14	TRBJ1-2	CASSLKQGYGYTF	TGTGCCAGCAGCCTGAAACAGGGCTATGGCTACACCTTC
NA	NA	TRBV4-2	TRBJ2-3	CASGGHTSTDTQYF	TGTGCCAGCGGGGGGCATACTAGCACAGATACGCAGTATTTT
TRBD1	few	TRBV12-3/TRBV12-4	TRBJ2-1	CASNDRETEEQFF	TGTGCCAGCAATGACAGGGAAACAGAGGAGCAGTTCTTC
TRBD2	NA	TRBV5-1	TRBJ2-1	CASSLETSSSYNEQFF	TGCGCCAGCAGCTTGGAGACTAGCAGCTCCTACAATGAGCAGTTCTTC
NA	NA	TRBV12-3/TRBV12-4	TRBJ1-1	CASSSPRTGKVEAFF	TGTGCCAGCAGTTCACCTCGTACAGGGAAGGTTGAAGCTTTCTTT
NA	NA	TRBV20-1	TRBJ2-7	CSARDQSYEQYF	TGCAGTGCTAGAGACCAGTCCTACGAGCAGTACTTC